A selection of T cell receptor beta chains follows, all from one sample in a study of blood T cell repertoires in COVID-19. Using immunoSEQ multiplex PCR, the repertoire was profiled, and TCRdb retains in-frame clones only, with some absent. Among around 240,000 clones, roughly 88% were seen once, and the ten largest hold 1.4%. The source material was peripheral blood. Every receptor here comes from a woman between 40 and 55 years old who had recovered from COVID-19. CDR3s leave out the opening cysteine and the closing phenylalanine or tryptophan. The order of the fields is V gene, J gene, CDR3 protein.

TRBV28,TRBJ1-2,ASSLQAPSGYT
TRBV7-9,TRBJ2-7,ASSPSQGAVYEQY
TRBV5-1,TRBJ2-5,ASLGSGETQY
TRBV7-9,TRBJ1-5,ASSSQGTLNQPQH
TRBV9,TRBJ1-2,ASSVAGGLRGYT
TRBV2,TRBJ2-2,ASSKDRLTGELF
TRBV24-1,TRBJ1-5,ATSDSRQNSNQPQH
TRBV15,TRBJ2-3,ATSRDFTDTQY
TRBV18,TRBJ1-2,ASSPDLNRGYT
TRBV5-1,TRBJ2-2,ASSPGLAGTGELF
TRBV6-6,TRBJ2-1,ASVESYNEQF
TRBV27,TRBJ1-2,ASSLSFNYGYT
TRBV2,TRBJ2-7,ASSAVYEQY
TRBV9,TRBJ1-6,ASSVGSQGNSPLH
TRBV2,TRBJ1-2,ASSPQQGNGYT
TRBV6-2/TRBV6-3,TRBJ1-5,ASSMGQGLFQPQH
TRBV27,TRBJ1-2,ASSSFRKGGAFYGYT
TRBV7-9,TRBJ1-2,ASSSQQGARSNYGYT
TRBV4-3,TRBJ2-1,ASSRGTSGGPGYNEQF
TRBV4-1,TRBJ1-5,ASSQERVLDNQPQH
TRBV7-2,TRBJ2-4,ASKRGQGGNIQY
TRBV5-6,TRBJ2-5,ASRVQTGGLETQY
TRBV18,TRBJ1-3,ASSPPVITDGNTIY
TRBV12-5,TRBJ1-1,ASGLLLTGAMNTEAF
TRBV2,TRBJ1-4,ASTSGTVNEKLF
TRBV7-2,TRBJ1-6,ASSGGGSLGNSPLH
TRBV11-2,TRBJ1-2,ASSSRGFDYGYT
TRBV5-8,TRBJ2-5,ASSKGLATETQY
TRBV5-6,TRBJ1-4,ASSLGATNEKLF
TRBV18,TRBJ1-3,ASSPRDSSGNTIY
TRBV6-6,TRBJ1-1,AISDGEVTEAF
TRBV11-2,TRBJ1-5,ASSLEAGNHQPQH
TRBV18,TRBJ1-1,ASSPVETEAF
TRBV20-1,TRBJ2-5,SASWRARVYPLLETQY
TRBV6-6,TRBJ2-3,ASSKLAGPDTQY
TRBV6-2/TRBV6-3,TRBJ1-4,ATSNRRPLEKLF
TRBV19,TRBJ1-1,ASSIGTTEAF
TRBV19,TRBJ1-5,ASSSQGAKNQPQH